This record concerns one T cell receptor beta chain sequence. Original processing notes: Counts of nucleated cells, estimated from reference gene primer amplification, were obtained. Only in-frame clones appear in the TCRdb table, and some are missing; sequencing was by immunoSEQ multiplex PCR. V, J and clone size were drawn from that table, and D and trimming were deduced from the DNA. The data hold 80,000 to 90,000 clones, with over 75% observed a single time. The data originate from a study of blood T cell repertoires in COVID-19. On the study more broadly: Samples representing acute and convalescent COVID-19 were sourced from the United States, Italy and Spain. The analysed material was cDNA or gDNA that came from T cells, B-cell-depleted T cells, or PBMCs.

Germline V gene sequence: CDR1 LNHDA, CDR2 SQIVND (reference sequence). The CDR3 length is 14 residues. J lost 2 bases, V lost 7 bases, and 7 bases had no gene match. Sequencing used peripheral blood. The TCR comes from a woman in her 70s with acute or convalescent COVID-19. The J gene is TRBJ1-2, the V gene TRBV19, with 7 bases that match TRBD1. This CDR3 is CASTRQGGNYGYTF. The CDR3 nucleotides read TGTGCCAGTACCAGACAGGGAGGAAACTATGGCTACACCTTC.